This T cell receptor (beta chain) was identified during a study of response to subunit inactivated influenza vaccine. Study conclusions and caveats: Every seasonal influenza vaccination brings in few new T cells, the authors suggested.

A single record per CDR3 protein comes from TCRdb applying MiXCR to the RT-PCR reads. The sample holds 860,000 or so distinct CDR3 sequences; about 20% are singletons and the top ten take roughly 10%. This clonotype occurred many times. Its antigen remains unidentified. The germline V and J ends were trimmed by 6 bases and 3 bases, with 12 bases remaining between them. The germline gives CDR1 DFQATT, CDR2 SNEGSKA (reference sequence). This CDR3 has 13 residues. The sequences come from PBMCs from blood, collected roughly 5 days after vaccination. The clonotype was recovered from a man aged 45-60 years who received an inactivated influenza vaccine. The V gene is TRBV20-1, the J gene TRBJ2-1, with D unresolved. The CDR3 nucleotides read TGCAGTGCCCCCCACTTCAACTACAATGAGCAGTTCTTC. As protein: CSAPHFNYNEQFF.